The 5 T cell receptor beta chains below all came from one sample that was sequenced in a study of T cell responses to AZD1222 COVID-19 vaccine. Sequenced by immunoSEQ multiplex PCR; TCRdb stores in-frame clones only, minus some. The sample yields roughly 120,000 clones, about 92% seen once. The sample in question was peripheral blood, obtained on day 0 of AZD1222 vaccination. These TCRs come from an adult in good health.

Only a few counts were recorded for this clone. This sequence joins TRBV24-1 and TRBJ2-5; 7 bases fit TRBD1. CDR3 length: 14 amino acids. Germline trimming cut 3 bases from V and 5 bases from J; bases unmatched to any gene: 5. The germline V gene has CDR1 KGHDR and CDR2 SFDVKD. CDR3 nucleotides: TGTGCCACCAGTGATGGAACAGGGGTTGAGACCCAGTACTTC. This translates into CATSDGTGVETQYF.

The chain has TRBV7-9 and TRBJ2-2, with 7 positions matching TRBD1. J gave up 0 bases and V 5 bases, and 6 bases lay outside the gene matches. Germline CDR1 SEHNR, CDR2 FQNEAQ (reference sequence). The CDR3 has 16 residues. The chain's CDR3 is CASSHYRGSNTGELFF. For the CDR3, the DNA is TGTGCCAGCAGCCATTACAGGGGCTCGAACACCGGGGAGCTGTTTTTT.

This clone was observed a few times. This chain links TRBV30 with TRBJ2-7; no clear D. Looked up from germline, CDR1 is GTSNPN and CDR2 is SVGIG (reference sequence). This CDR3 is 14 amino acids long. Trimming stripped 2 bases from V and 4 bases from J, with 15 bases between. The CDR3 here is CAWSPGIEPYEQYF. In nucleotides, the CDR3 is TGTGCCTGGAGTCCGGGCATCGAACCATACGAGCAGTACTTC.

The chain carries TRBV5-1 and TRBJ2-2; TRBD2 matches 13 bases. The CDR3 has 17 amino acids. The V gene end was trimmed by 4 bases and the J gene end by 4 bases; junction bases not matched to a gene: 7. Germline CDR1 and CDR2: SGHRS and YFSETQ. The CDR3 DNA reads TGCGCCAGCAGCCCGGGACTAGCGGGATCGGGCACCGGGGAGCTGTTTTTT. The encoded protein is CASSPGLAGSGTGELFF.

V is TRBV10-3 and J is TRBJ2-1; TRBD2 is a possible D gene (5 bases). CDR1 ENHRY and CDR2 SYGVKD come from the germline V gene. Trimming removed 4 bases from V and 0 bases from J, with 16 bases in between. This CDR3 has 17 amino acids. DNA for the CDR3: TGTGCCATCAGTGGAGAGGGCTCCCAAAGCTCCTACAATGAGCAGTTCTTC. This codes for CAISGEGSQSSYNEQFF.